The rows below give T cell receptor beta chains drawn from one sample of a study of CD8+ T cells in alopecia areata. Repertoires were generated with immunoSEQ multiplex PCR, while TCRdb's copy carries only in-frame clones and drops some. The sample records about 140,000 clones, 50% to 60% being singletons. The specimen sequenced was CD4+ T cells sorted from blood. All receptors derive from a human donor in good health. Both conserved end residues are part of each CDR3. Each record gives: J gene, D gene, clone size, V gene, CDR3 DNA, CDR3 protein. A D gene is named only where the DNA matches it firmly. The listing skips clone size in some rows; elsewhere it reads once, few, many or a size class.

j_gene: TRBJ2-3
d_gene: TRBD2
abundance: .
v_gene: TRBV7-9
CDR3nt: TGTGCCAGCAGAAGGGGGACTAGAAGGTTGGATACGCAGTATTTT
CDR3aa: CASRRGTRRLDTQYF

j_gene: TRBJ2-7
d_gene: TRBD2
abundance: few
v_gene: TRBV29-1
CDR3nt: TGCAGCGTCGAAGGGACTAGCGGGAGCTCCTACGAGCAGTACTTC
CDR3aa: CSVEGTSGSSYEQYF

j_gene: TRBJ1-2
d_gene: .
abundance: .
v_gene: TRBV29-1
CDR3nt: TGCAGCGTCGGTAACCTGGGACGGGACTATGGCTACACCTTC
CDR3aa: CSVGNLGRDYGYTF

j_gene: TRBJ2-6
d_gene: .
abundance: many
v_gene: TRBV10-2
CDR3nt: TGCGCCGTCACAGCCCCTGGGGCCAACGTCCTGACTTTC
CDR3aa: CAVTAPGANVLTF

j_gene: TRBJ1-5
d_gene: .
abundance: .
v_gene: TRBV2
CDR3nt: TGTGCCAGCAGTTTGACTGGGGGCACCAGCGGGAGCAATCAGCCCCAGCATTTT
CDR3aa: CASSLTGGTSGSNQPQHF

j_gene: TRBJ2-2
d_gene: TRBD2
abundance: few
v_gene: TRBV10-3
CDR3nt: TGTGCCATCTCATCTAGCGGTAACACCGGGGAGCTGTTTTTT
CDR3aa: CAISSSGNTGELFF

j_gene: TRBJ1-2
d_gene: .
abundance: .
v_gene: TRBV29-1
CDR3nt: TGCAGCGTCCAACGGGGCGGTTCAAACTATGGCTACACCTTC
CDR3aa: CSVQRGGSNYGYTF

j_gene: TRBJ2-2
d_gene: .
abundance: few
v_gene: TRBV7-3
CDR3nt: TGTGCCAGCAGCCCTGGGGTTACCGGGGAGCTGTTTTTT
CDR3aa: CASSPGVTGELFF

j_gene: TRBJ1-1
d_gene: .
abundance: .
v_gene: TRBV4-1
CDR3nt: TGCGCCAGCACGCAACAGGGATCGAACACTGAAGCTTTCTTT
CDR3aa: CASTQQGSNTEAFF

j_gene: TRBJ2-3
d_gene: TRBD2
abundance: .
v_gene: TRBV2
CDR3nt: TGTGCCGGGAAAGCGGGAGGTTCAGATACGCAGTATTTT
CDR3aa: CAGKAGGSDTQYF

j_gene: TRBJ2-3
d_gene: .
abundance: few
v_gene: TRBV19
CDR3nt: TGTGCCAGTAGCGGAGCCTCAGATACGCAGTATTTT
CDR3aa: CASSGASDTQYF

j_gene: TRBJ2-1
d_gene: .
abundance: few
v_gene: TRBV2
CDR3nt: TGTGCCAGCAGTGAACGGCTATTCAATGAGCAGTTCTTC
CDR3aa: CASSERLFNEQFF

j_gene: TRBJ1-1
d_gene: .
abundance: .
v_gene: TRBV29-1
CDR3nt: TGCAGCGTCGAGGGACGGATGAACACTGAAGCTTTCTTT
CDR3aa: CSVEGRMNTEAFF

j_gene: TRBJ2-7
d_gene: .
abundance: .
v_gene: TRBV28
CDR3nt: TGTGCCAGCAGTTTGGTCCCCACGTACGAGCAGTACTTC
CDR3aa: CASSLVPTYEQYF

j_gene: TRBJ2-5
d_gene: .
abundance: few
v_gene: TRBV29-1
CDR3nt: TGCAGCGTTGAAGATCCAGGGGCCCAGTACTTC
CDR3aa: CSVEDPGAQYF

j_gene: TRBJ2-4
d_gene: .
abundance: .
v_gene: TRBV11-2
CDR3nt: TGTGCCAGCAGCTTAGCGGGGGTAGCCAAAAACATTCAGTACTTC
CDR3aa: CASSLAGVAKNIQYF

j_gene: TRBJ2-1
d_gene: .
abundance: .
v_gene: TRBV29-1
CDR3nt: TGCAGCGTTGAAGGGACCTTCTCCTACAATGAGCAGTTCTTC
CDR3aa: CSVEGTFSYNEQFF

j_gene: TRBJ2-1
d_gene: .
abundance: few
v_gene: TRBV7-9
CDR3nt: TGTGCCAGCAGCTCTATTTGGGTGGTGGAGCAGTTCTTC
CDR3aa: CASSSIWVVEQFF

j_gene: TRBJ2-7
d_gene: .
abundance: few
v_gene: TRBV4-1
CDR3nt: TGCGCCAGCAGCCAAGTTTCTAGGTCTAGCGAGCAGTACTTC
CDR3aa: CASSQVSRSSEQYF

j_gene: TRBJ2-2
d_gene: .
abundance: once
v_gene: TRBV7-9
CDR3nt: TGTGCCAGCAGCTTAGAACTAGTTAGCACCGGGGAGCTGTTTTTT
CDR3aa: CASSLELVSTGELFF

j_gene: TRBJ1-3
d_gene: .
abundance: .
v_gene: TRBV5-1
CDR3nt: TGCGCCAGCAGCCCGGATGGGACGGCGCGAAACACCATATATTTT
CDR3aa: CASSPDGTARNTIYF

j_gene: TRBJ1-4
d_gene: .
abundance: few
v_gene: TRBV15
CDR3nt: TGTGCCACCAGCAGAGCGACAGCTGAAAAACTGTTTTTT
CDR3aa: CATSRATAEKLFF

j_gene: TRBJ2-5
d_gene: .
abundance: .
v_gene: TRBV4-1
CDR3nt: TGCGCCAGCAGCCTTTGGGCGGGCGGGATACAAGAGACCCAGTACTTC
CDR3aa: CASSLWAGGIQETQYF

j_gene: TRBJ2-6
d_gene: .
abundance: few
v_gene: TRBV9
CDR3nt: TGTGCCAGCAGCCCTCATCTCAGGGGAACTGGGGCCAACGTCCTGACTTTC
CDR3aa: CASSPHLRGTGANVLTF

j_gene: TRBJ2-7
d_gene: .
abundance: .
v_gene: TRBV2
CDR3nt: TGTGCCAGCAGTGGATCAGTACCGTACGAGCAGTACTTC
CDR3aa: CASSGSVPYEQYF

j_gene: TRBJ2-7
d_gene: TRBD1
abundance: .
v_gene: TRBV29-1
CDR3nt: TGCAGCGTTGAATGGGACAGTCGGGACGAGCAGTACTTC
CDR3aa: CSVEWDSRDEQYF

j_gene: TRBJ2-7
d_gene: .
abundance: .
v_gene: TRBV27
CDR3nt: TGTGCCAGCCGGGACGGACGCTCCTACGAGCAGTACTTC
CDR3aa: CASRDGRSYEQYF

j_gene: TRBJ1-2
d_gene: .
abundance: .
v_gene: TRBV29-1
CDR3nt: TGCAGCGTTGTCGGCGCAGGCGGCTATGGCTACACCTTC
CDR3aa: CSVVGAGGYGYTF

j_gene: TRBJ2-1
d_gene: TRBD2
abundance: .
v_gene: TRBV7-2
CDR3nt: TGTGCCAGCAGCTTAATGGGGACTAGTCGCCACAATGAGCAGTTCTTC
CDR3aa: CASSLMGTSRHNEQFF

j_gene: TRBJ2-1
d_gene: .
abundance: few
v_gene: TRBV10-3
CDR3nt: TGTGCCATCAGTGAAGCGGACAATGAGCAGTTCTTC
CDR3aa: CAISEADNEQFF

j_gene: TRBJ1-4
d_gene: .
abundance: .
v_gene: TRBV27
CDR3nt: TGTGCCAGCAGAGGGGTTAATGAAAAACTGTTTTTT
CDR3aa: CASRGVNEKLFF

j_gene: TRBJ2-7
d_gene: TRBD2
abundance: few
v_gene: TRBV18
CDR3nt: TGTGCCAGCTCATCGGGGACTAGCGGGACTGAACAGCAGTACTTC
CDR3aa: CASSSGTSGTEQQYF

j_gene: TRBJ2-3
d_gene: TRBD2
abundance: .
v_gene: TRBV18
CDR3nt: TGTGCCAGCTCACCAAACGGGAGGGATACGCAGTATTTT
CDR3aa: CASSPNGRDTQYF

j_gene: TRBJ2-6
d_gene: .
abundance: .
v_gene: TRBV6-1
CDR3nt: TGTGCCAGCCAAAGGCTCTCTGGGGCCAACGTCCTGACTTTC
CDR3aa: CASQRLSGANVLTF

j_gene: TRBJ2-1
d_gene: .
abundance: .
v_gene: TRBV5-1
CDR3nt: TGCGCCAGCAGCTTGGGCCACGGGGATGAGCAGTTCTTC
CDR3aa: CASSLGHGDEQFF

j_gene: TRBJ2-7
d_gene: .
abundance: .
v_gene: TRBV27
CDR3nt: TGTGCCAGCAGTCGAGGACAGAATTACGAGCAGCACTTC
CDR3aa: CASSRGQNYEQHF

j_gene: TRBJ2-5
d_gene: TRBD2
abundance: .
v_gene: TRBV7-6
CDR3nt: TGTGCCAGCAGCTCGGGACTAGCGGGAGGTGGGCAAGAGACCCAGTACTTC
CDR3aa: CASSSGLAGGGQETQYF

j_gene: TRBJ2-1
d_gene: .
abundance: .
v_gene: TRBV29-1
CDR3nt: TGCAGCGTTTATGGGGACCGGGAGAGGAACAATGAGCAGTTCTTC
CDR3aa: CSVYGDRERNNEQFF

j_gene: TRBJ2-4
d_gene: .
abundance: .
v_gene: TRBV6-5
CDR3nt: TGTGCCAGCAGTCGTCAGGATTTC
CDR3aa: CASSRQDF

j_gene: TRBJ2-4
d_gene: .
abundance: few
v_gene: TRBV15
CDR3nt: TGTGCCACCAGCCCGGGACTAGCCAAAAACATTCAGTACTTC
CDR3aa: CATSPGLAKNIQYF

j_gene: TRBJ1-2
d_gene: .
abundance: .
v_gene: TRBV19
CDR3nt: TGTGCCAGTAGTATCCGGGGTTATGGCTACACCTTC
CDR3aa: CASSIRGYGYTF

j_gene: TRBJ1-5
d_gene: TRBD1
abundance: many
v_gene: TRBV5-4
CDR3nt: TGTGCCAGCAGCATACAGGGGGCAGGAAATCAGCCCCAGCATTTT
CDR3aa: CASSIQGAGNQPQHF

j_gene: TRBJ2-7
d_gene: TRBD1
abundance: .
v_gene: TRBV6-5
CDR3nt: TGTGGAGGGACAGAGGACCCCCGGCAGTACTTC
CDR3aa: CGGTEDPRQYF

j_gene: TRBJ2-7
d_gene: .
abundance: .
v_gene: TRBV6-6
CDR3nt: TGTGCCAGTAAGTTTGGCTACGAGCAGTACTTC
CDR3aa: CASKFGYEQYF

j_gene: TRBJ2-2
d_gene: TRBD2
abundance: .
v_gene: TRBV9
CDR3nt: TGTGCCAGCAGCGCCCAAGGGCGGGAGATTTTGGCCGGGGAGCTGTTTTTT
CDR3aa: CASSAQGREILAGELFF

j_gene: TRBJ2-7
d_gene: .
abundance: few
v_gene: TRBV29-1
CDR3nt: TGCAGCGTTGCCGGGACGGAATCCTACGAGCAGTACTTC
CDR3aa: CSVAGTESYEQYF

j_gene: TRBJ1-5
d_gene: .
abundance: .
v_gene: TRBV6-5
CDR3nt: TGTGCCAGCAGCTCTTTTGATCAGCCCCAGCATTTT
CDR3aa: CASSSFDQPQHF

j_gene: TRBJ2-2
d_gene: TRBD2
abundance: .
v_gene: TRBV29-1
CDR3nt: TGCAGCGTTGATACGTTAGCGGGAGTGGGGGGTACCGGGGAGCTGTTTTTT
CDR3aa: CSVDTLAGVGGTGELFF

j_gene: TRBJ2-4
d_gene: .
abundance: few
v_gene: TRBV11-2
CDR3nt: TGTGCCAGCAGCTTCACCGTAGCCAAAAACATTCAGTACTTC
CDR3aa: CASSFTVAKNIQYF

j_gene: TRBJ2-1
d_gene: .
abundance: once
v_gene: TRBV4-1
CDR3nt: TGCGCCAGCAGCGCACGTAGTGGCGGAGAGCAGTTCTTC
CDR3aa: CASSARSGGEQFF

j_gene: TRBJ1-2
d_gene: TRBD1
abundance: .
v_gene: TRBV10-3
CDR3nt: TGTGCCATCAGTGCCGGGACAGGGGGCTTAGGCTACACCTTC
CDR3aa: CAISAGTGGLGYTF

j_gene: TRBJ2-1
d_gene: .
abundance: .
v_gene: TRBV15
CDR3nt: TGTGCCACCAGCAGCGACTTCACAGGGATCCGGGTCAATGAGCAGTTCTTC
CDR3aa: CATSSDFTGIRVNEQFF

j_gene: TRBJ2-3
d_gene: TRBD1
abundance: medium-sized
v_gene: TRBV29-1
CDR3nt: TGCAGCGTATACAGGGGGGCGCAGTATTTT
CDR3aa: CSVYRGAQYF